This record looks at one T cell receptor beta chain sequence and its context. The target of this receptor is not known. No quality values exist for individual bases; no much larger clone is one base distant. This sample was included in a study of shared clonotypes between healthy human individuals (dated by TCRdb to 2020 to 2022). Study-level background: A couple of women and a few men aged 18 to 49 years were included in the cohort. Per donor, three plates each were used for CD4 naive and CD4 memory, two for CD8 naive, and one for CD8 memory. Blood TCR repertoires of four to six healthy adults were deeply sequenced to estimate repertoire size and the extent of clonotype sharing between individuals. Libraries were prepared and TCR repertoires were sequenced by different laboratories using diverse techniques, in order to increase sequencing depth and limit assay-specific biases. Between about 0.8 and 8.9 billion PBMCs per donor were obtained by leukapheresis. Overall study results and their limits: Larger estimated clonotype richness was generally found for naive subsets than for memory subsets. Pairwise subsampling indicated that sequencing depth was expected to affect the degree of clonotype sharing among donors. Clonotypes shared by all four sorted-subset donors showed higher generation probabilities than non-shared clonotypes. Sampling was restricted to blood, and TCR repertoires in tissue are likely to differ from TCR repertoires in blood. Rarefaction of sorted-subset datasets indicated incomplete sequencing despite the large sequencing depth. When several donors were compared, the shared fraction of clonotypes was about 5.2% for naive CD4, more than 3% for naive CD8, 2% to 2.5% for memory CD4, and around 0.4% for memory CD8. Because the study included only a small number of donors, the genetic and exposure-history diversity represented was limited.

Healthy HIV-negative adults with no recently reported acute infections or vaccinations were included as donors. Every donor was a Caucasian adult residing in Nashville, Tennessee, USA. CD4+ T cells were enriched by magnetic negative selection; naive cells were then positively selected on CD45RA, and the negative fraction formed the memory subset. After blood collection by leukapheresis, PBMCs were isolated using Ficoll-Histopaque density gradient centrifugation and then cryopreserved in the vapor phase of liquid nitrogen. Analytical flow cytometry was used to check the purity and quantity of every magnetically sorted T cell population. From each sorted fraction, genomic DNA was isolated and quantified by UV absorbance on a Nanodrop 2000c. The CDR3 starts with the cysteine, ends with the phenylalanine, and has 12 residues. Here the CDR3 DNA is all that survives: 36 bases in frame from base 1. The junction shows trimming of 4 bases on V and 4 bases on J, plus 7 bases between the germline ends. The germline V gene encodes CDR1 MDHEN and CDR2 SYDVKM.

Using the deep immunoSEQ assay, multiplex PCR amplified TCR CDR3 regions from genomic DNA. Genomic DNA extracted from each cell subset was distributed evenly over all wells of several immunoSEQ 96-well plates, and each plate served as one replicate. For sorted subsets, 150 to 200 ng genomic DNA, equal to tens of thousands of T cell genomes, was loaded into each replicate PCR. The purified libraries were quantified using a Qubit 3.0 fluorometer, sized with a Bioanalyzer 2100, and then quantified again using the KAPA Library Quantification kit. Every immunoSEQ 96-well plate was sequenced on a dedicated single-read 150-cycle Illumina NextSeq 550 flow cell. On the study's bioinformatics: Because the immunoSEQ output included only junctional sequences and no quality scores, the filtering could not be the same as the filtering used for full-length reads. Sequences were annotated with PyIR, a Python wrapper for IgBLAST v1.9, and V/J genes and CDR3 were assigned using IMGT germline references. Reads with weak V/J assignments (E-value above 1e-6), missing CDR3, stop codons, out-of-frame junctions, or ambiguous translated residues were removed. V3J clonotypes were defined by identical inferred V gene, J gene, and CDR3 amino acid sequence. The percentage overlap between two repertoires was calculated by dividing the number of shared unique clonotypes by the size of the smaller repertoire. Repertoire richness was assessed with RTK rarefaction, the Chao1 estimator, and Recon v2.1 estimates of unobserved clonotypes. Generation probabilities were computed with OLGA for all TCRbeta clonotypes obtained by the gDNA method from several donors. TCRdb mirrors the immuneACCESS table, restricted to in-frame sequences. Some clones are absent from its copies; in checked studies, under half trace to an unresolved V gene, and the reason for the others is unknown. V, J and clone size are taken as reported in that table, and D and trimming were inferred from the DNA itself. This sample comprises 2.3 million or so clones, more than 85% of them detected only once. 0.39% of the sample belongs to the ten largest clones.

Sequences were obtained from naive CD4+ T cells from PBMCs. The cell subset or site label on this specimen signifies: CD45RA+ positively selected. The sequence derives from a young man in good health. Some clones in this sample may be carry-over from other donors' samples. The rearrangement combines TRBV28 with TRBJ1-2, with the D segment identity uncertain. The DNA reads as follows: TGTGCCAGCAGTTCCCGGACCTATGGCTACACCTTC. This yields the protein CASSSRTYGYTF.